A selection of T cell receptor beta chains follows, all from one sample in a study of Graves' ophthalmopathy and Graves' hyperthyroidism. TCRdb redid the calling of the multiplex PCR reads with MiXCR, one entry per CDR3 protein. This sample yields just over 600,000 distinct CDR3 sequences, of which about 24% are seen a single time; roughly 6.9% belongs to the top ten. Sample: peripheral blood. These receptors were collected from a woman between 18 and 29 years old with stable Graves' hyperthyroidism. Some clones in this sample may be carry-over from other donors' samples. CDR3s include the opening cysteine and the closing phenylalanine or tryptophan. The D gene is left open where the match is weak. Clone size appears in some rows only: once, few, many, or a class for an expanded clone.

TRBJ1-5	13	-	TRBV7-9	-	CASSPNEGQPQHF	TGTGCCAGCAGCCCAAATGAGGGTCAGCCCCAGCATTTT
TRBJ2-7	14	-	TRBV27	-	CASSQRQETYEQYF	TGTGCCAGCAGCCAAAGACAGGAGACCTACGAGCAGTACTTC
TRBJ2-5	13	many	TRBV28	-	CASSFRDSETQYF	TGTGCCAGCAGTTTCAGGGATTCAGAGACCCAGTACTTC
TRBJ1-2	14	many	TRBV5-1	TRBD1	CASSPWDRVGSYTF	TGCGCCAGCAGCCCCTGGGACAGGGTCGGCAGCTACACCTTC
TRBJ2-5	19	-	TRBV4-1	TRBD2	CASSQVPTILAGGQETQYF	TGCGCCAGCAGCCAAGTCCCGACCATCTTAGCGGGGGGGCAAGAGACCCAGTACTTC
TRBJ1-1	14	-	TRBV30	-	CAWMIPGRNTEAFF	TGTGCCTGGATGATCCCGGGGAGGAACACTGAAGCTTTCTTT
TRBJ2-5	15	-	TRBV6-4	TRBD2	CASSDSSGSQETQYF	TGTGCCAGCAGTGATTCTAGCGGGTCACAAGAGACCCAGTACTTC
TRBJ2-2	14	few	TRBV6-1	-	CASRGHLNTGELFF	TGTGCCAGCAGGGGACACCTGAACACCGGGGAGCTGTTTTTT
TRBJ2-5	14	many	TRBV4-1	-	CASSQDWGAKTQYF	TGCGCCAGCAGCCAAGATTGGGGGGCGAAGACCCAGTACTTC
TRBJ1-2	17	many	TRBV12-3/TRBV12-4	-	CASSPSSWGRAFVGYTF	TGTGCCAGCAGTCCTTCGAGTTGGGGCAGGGCTTTCGTTGGCTACACCTTC